Listed below are T cell receptor beta chains from one sample, sequenced in a study of shared clonotypes between healthy human individuals. Assay used: immunoSEQ multiplex PCR; TCRdb lists only in-frame clones, some missing. Here the sample spans about 2.2 million clones, around 93% being singletons. The material sequenced was naive CD8+ T cells from PBMCs. These receptors were taken from a man aged 18 to 35 in good health. Some clones in this sample may be carry-over from other donors' samples. The CDR3 runs from the conserved cysteine through the conserved F or W. D genes are given only for firm matches. A clone size is listed for some rows: how often the clone was seen (once, few, many), or a class if it is expanded.

D gene: -
J gene: TRBJ1-2
clone size: -
V gene: TRBV27
CDR3 protein: CASSLNGRANYGYTF
CDR3 DNA: TGTGCCAGCAGTTTAAATGGCAGGGCTAACTATGGCTACACCTTC

D gene: TRBD1
J gene: TRBJ1-2
clone size: -
V gene: TRBV2
CDR3 protein: CASRAGQGYGYTF
CDR3 DNA: TGTGCCAGCAGAGCGGGACAGGGGTATGGCTACACCTTC

D gene: TRBD2
J gene: TRBJ2-1
clone size: -
V gene: TRBV19
CDR3 protein: CASSIGTSGYNEQFF
CDR3 DNA: TGTGCCAGTAGTATTGGGACTAGCGGTTACAATGAGCAGTTCTTC

D gene: -
J gene: TRBJ2-1
clone size: -
V gene: TRBV6-5
CDR3 protein: CASSYGPGVEQFF
CDR3 DNA: TGTGCCAGCAGTTACGGGCCAGGGGTTGAGCAGTTCTTC

D gene: -
J gene: TRBJ1-5
clone size: -
V gene: TRBV6-4
CDR3 protein: CASSDGGDQPQHF
CDR3 DNA: TGTGCCAGCAGTGACGGGGGCGATCAGCCCCAGCATTTT

D gene: TRBD1
J gene: TRBJ2-7
clone size: -
V gene: TRBV28
CDR3 protein: CASSFLLGTGLEQYF
CDR3 DNA: TGTGCCAGCAGTTTCCTTCTTGGGACAGGGCTCGAGCAGTACTTC

D gene: -
J gene: TRBJ2-7
clone size: -
V gene: TRBV19
CDR3 protein: CASSMWGEQYF
CDR3 DNA: TGTGCCAGTAGTATGTGGGGCGAGCAGTACTTC

D gene: -
J gene: TRBJ2-3
clone size: once
V gene: TRBV9
CDR3 protein: CASSVGRARVTDTQYF
CDR3 DNA: TGTGCCAGCAGCGTAGGCCGGGCCAGGGTCACAGATACGCAGTATTTT

D gene: TRBD2
J gene: TRBJ2-3
clone size: -
V gene: TRBV11-2
CDR3 protein: CASSLDPAGMADTQYF
CDR3 DNA: TGTGCCAGCAGCTTAGATCCAGCGGGAATGGCAGATACGCAGTATTTT

D gene: -
J gene: TRBJ2-2
clone size: -
V gene: TRBV7-9
CDR3 protein: CASSSTDTVGTGELFF
CDR3 DNA: TGTGCCAGCAGCTCCACGGACACCGTGGGCACCGGGGAGCTGTTTTTT

D gene: -
J gene: TRBJ2-2
clone size: -
V gene: TRBV7-9
CDR3 protein: CASSLPGPTRGELFF
CDR3 DNA: TGTGCCAGCAGCTTACCCGGACCAACCAGGGGGGAGCTGTTTTTT

D gene: TRBD1
J gene: TRBJ1-5
clone size: -
V gene: TRBV14
CDR3 protein: CASSQDDPSRTGKPNQPQHF
CDR3 DNA: TGTGCCAGCAGCCAAGATGACCCTTCCCGGACAGGAAAACCCAATCAGCCCCAGCATTTT

D gene: TRBD2
J gene: TRBJ2-7
clone size: -
V gene: TRBV30
CDR3 protein: CAWSVPPPLAGADLEQYF
CDR3 DNA: TGTGCCTGGAGTGTGCCTCCCCCCCTAGCGGGGGCCGACTTGGAGCAGTACTTC

D gene: TRBD2
J gene: TRBJ2-1
clone size: -
V gene: TRBV14
CDR3 protein: CASSQAFAGLAGYNEQFF
CDR3 DNA: TGTGCCAGCAGCCAAGCTTTCGCGGGACTAGCGGGCTACAATGAGCAGTTCTTC

D gene: -
J gene: TRBJ1-1
clone size: -
V gene: TRBV11-2
CDR3 protein: CASSLPLEAFF
CDR3 DNA: TGTGCCAGCAGCTTACCCCTTGAAGCTTTCTTT

D gene: -
J gene: TRBJ1-4
clone size: -
V gene: TRBV19
CDR3 protein: CASSMAILGGKLFF
CDR3 DNA: TGTGCCAGTAGTATGGCAATTCTCGGGGGAAAACTGTTTTTT

D gene: TRBD1
J gene: TRBJ2-3
clone size: -
V gene: TRBV9
CDR3 protein: CASSSPGTGLHF
CDR3 DNA: TGTGCCAGCAGCTCCCCAGGGACAGGGTTACATTTT

D gene: TRBD1
J gene: TRBJ2-7
clone size: once
V gene: TRBV7-9
CDR3 protein: CASSSGQGPYEQYF
CDR3 DNA: TGTGCCAGCAGCTCGGGACAGGGGCCTTACGAGCAGTACTTC

D gene: -
J gene: TRBJ2-7
clone size: -
V gene: TRBV27
CDR3 protein: CASSLSGPFYEQYF
CDR3 DNA: TGTGCCAGCAGTTTGTCGGGACCCTTCTACGAGCAGTACTTC

D gene: -
J gene: TRBJ2-7
clone size: -
V gene: TRBV27
CDR3 protein: CASSLGTNSYEQYF
CDR3 DNA: TGTGCCAGCAGTTTAGGGACAAATAGCTACGAGCAGTACTTC

D gene: -
J gene: TRBJ2-7
clone size: -
V gene: TRBV11-2
CDR3 protein: CASSLVTGGEQYF
CDR3 DNA: TGTGCCAGCAGCTTAGTTACCGGGGGCGAGCAGTACTTC

D gene: -
J gene: TRBJ2-7
clone size: -
V gene: TRBV7-9
CDR3 protein: CASSSELVAIAYEQYF
CDR3 DNA: TGTGCCAGCAGCTCTGAGTTAGTAGCTATAGCCTACGAGCAGTACTTC

D gene: -
J gene: TRBJ1-1
clone size: -
V gene: TRBV6-5
CDR3 protein: CASSRPATEAFF
CDR3 DNA: TGTGCCAGCAGTCGACCAGCCACCGAAGCTTTCTTT

D gene: TRBD1
J gene: TRBJ2-7
clone size: -
V gene: TRBV10-3
CDR3 protein: CAISDLRTGTGEQYF
CDR3 DNA: TGTGCCATCAGTGATCTCCGGACAGGGACGGGGGAGCAGTACTTC

D gene: -
J gene: TRBJ2-7
clone size: -
V gene: TRBV10-3
CDR3 protein: CAISEGLGQYF
CDR3 DNA: TGTGCCATCAGTGAGGGGCTTGGGCAGTACTTC

D gene: -
J gene: TRBJ2-1
clone size: -
V gene: TRBV19
CDR3 protein: CASSIRGSYNEQFF
CDR3 DNA: TGTGCCAGTAGTATAAGGGGGTCCTACAATGAGCAGTTCTTC

D gene: -
J gene: TRBJ1-3
clone size: -
V gene: TRBV28
CDR3 protein: CASRIADSGNTIYF
CDR3 DNA: TGTGCCAGCAGAATAGCGGACTCTGGAAACACCATATATTTT

D gene: -
J gene: TRBJ2-7
clone size: -
V gene: TRBV6-5
CDR3 protein: CASSYLSGGDEQYF
CDR3 DNA: TGTGCCAGCAGTTACTTATCAGGGGGGGACGAGCAGTACTTC

D gene: -
J gene: TRBJ2-1
clone size: -
V gene: TRBV27
CDR3 protein: CASSLSEGLWPYNEQFF
CDR3 DNA: TGTGCCAGCAGTTTATCCGAGGGACTTTGGCCCTACAATGAGCAGTTCTTC

D gene: TRBD2
J gene: TRBJ2-1
clone size: -
V gene: TRBV11-2
CDR3 protein: CASSTGLATYNEQFF
CDR3 DNA: TGTGCCAGCAGCACGGGACTAGCGACGTACAATGAGCAGTTCTTC

D gene: -
J gene: TRBJ2-3
clone size: -
V gene: TRBV11-2
CDR3 protein: CASSLSLDTQYF
CDR3 DNA: TGTGCCAGCAGTCTGAGTTTAGATACGCAGTATTTT

D gene: -
J gene: TRBJ2-7
clone size: -
V gene: TRBV7-9
CDR3 protein: CASSLFGTWDEQYF
CDR3 DNA: TGTGCCAGCAGCTTATTTGGGACCTGGGACGAGCAGTACTTC

D gene: -
J gene: TRBJ2-7
clone size: -
V gene: TRBV5-5
CDR3 protein: CASSTDVNYEQYF
CDR3 DNA: TGTGCCAGCAGCACGGACGTAAATTACGAGCAGTACTTC

D gene: -
J gene: TRBJ2-7
clone size: -
V gene: TRBV27
CDR3 protein: CASSRDRAAYEQYF
CDR3 DNA: TGTGCCAGCAGCAGGGACCGGGCGGCCTACGAGCAGTACTTC

D gene: TRBD1
J gene: TRBJ2-3
clone size: -
V gene: TRBV27
CDR3 protein: CASSIRDRGDTQYF
CDR3 DNA: TGTGCCAGCAGTATAAGGGACAGGGGGGATACGCAGTATTTT

D gene: TRBD2
J gene: TRBJ2-3
clone size: -
V gene: TRBV7-3
CDR3 protein: CASSQEAGGPPDTQYF
CDR3 DNA: TGTGCCAGCAGCCAGGAAGCGGGAGGGCCACCAGATACGCAGTATTTT

D gene: TRBD2
J gene: TRBJ2-1
clone size: -
V gene: TRBV5-1
CDR3 protein: CASSSPAGGDEQFF
CDR3 DNA: TGCGCCAGCAGCTCACCAGCCGGGGGGGATGAGCAGTTCTTC

D gene: -
J gene: TRBJ2-7
clone size: once
V gene: TRBV4-3
CDR3 protein: CASSQDRIGASEQYF
CDR3 DNA: TGCGCCAGCAGCCAAGATAGGATCGGGGCTTCCGAGCAGTACTTC

D gene: TRBD2
J gene: TRBJ2-2
clone size: -
V gene: TRBV7-9
CDR3 protein: CASSLGLAPTTGELFF
CDR3 DNA: TGTGCCAGCAGCCTAGGACTAGCGCCGACCACCGGGGAGCTGTTTTTT

D gene: TRBD1
J gene: TRBJ1-5
clone size: -
V gene: TRBV28
CDR3 protein: CASSSDREVTQPQHF
CDR3 DNA: TGTGCCAGCAGTTCCGACAGGGAGGTTACTCAGCCCCAGCATTTT

D gene: -
J gene: TRBJ2-1
clone size: -
V gene: TRBV4-3
CDR3 protein: CASSQDSWVARYNEQFF
CDR3 DNA: TGCGCCAGCAGCCAAGATAGTTGGGTAGCGCGGTACAATGAGCAGTTCTTC

D gene: -
J gene: TRBJ2-7
clone size: -
V gene: TRBV7-9
CDR3 protein: CASSPSHSSSYEQYF
CDR3 DNA: TGTGCCAGCAGCCCCTCCCACTCGAGCTCCTACGAGCAGTACTTC

D gene: TRBD1
J gene: TRBJ1-5
clone size: -
V gene: TRBV7-3
CDR3 protein: CASSPTGLGQPQHF
CDR3 DNA: TGTGCCAGCAGCCCGACAGGGTTGGGCCAGCCCCAGCATTTT

D gene: TRBD2
J gene: TRBJ2-1
clone size: -
V gene: TRBV27
CDR3 protein: CASSPRAGGYNEQFF
CDR3 DNA: TGTGCCAGCAGCCCGCGGGCGGGAGGATACAATGAGCAGTTCTTC

D gene: -
J gene: TRBJ1-5
clone size: -
V gene: TRBV6-1
CDR3 protein: CASRLGGYSNQPQHF
CDR3 DNA: TGTGCCAGCAGACTGGGGGGGTATAGCAATCAGCCCCAGCATTTT

D gene: TRBD2
J gene: TRBJ2-7
clone size: -
V gene: TRBV29-1
CDR3 protein: CSGRLAGTYEQYF
CDR3 DNA: TGCAGCGGCAGACTAGCGGGGACCTACGAGCAGTACTTC

D gene: TRBD1
J gene: TRBJ2-7
clone size: -
V gene: TRBV5-4
CDR3 protein: CASSPLQGAHEQYF
CDR3 DNA: TGTGCCAGCAGCCCCCTGCAGGGGGCCCACGAGCAGTACTTC

D gene: TRBD1
J gene: TRBJ2-2
clone size: -
V gene: TRBV6-6
CDR3 protein: CASSYGQGAGELFF
CDR3 DNA: TGTGCCAGCAGTTACGGACAGGGGGCCGGGGAGCTGTTTTTT

D gene: -
J gene: TRBJ2-2
clone size: -
V gene: TRBV6-1
CDR3 protein: CASSEQTNTGELFF
CDR3 DNA: TGTGCCAGCAGTGAACAGACGAACACCGGGGAGCTGTTTTTT

D gene: -
J gene: TRBJ2-7
clone size: -
V gene: TRBV28
CDR3 protein: CASSLAGYEQYF
CDR3 DNA: TGTGCCAGCAGTTTAGCGGGGTACGAGCAGTACTTC

D gene: -
J gene: TRBJ1-2
clone size: -
V gene: TRBV4-3
CDR3 protein: CASSRDPEGWYGYTF
CDR3 DNA: TGCGCCAGCAGCCGAGACCCAGAGGGATGGTATGGCTACACCTTC

D gene: -
J gene: TRBJ2-2
clone size: -
V gene: TRBV19
CDR3 protein: CASSIDLFPLLLDGELFF
CDR3 DNA: TGTGCCAGTAGTATAGATCTCTTCCCACTTCTACTTGACGGGGAGCTGTTTTTT

D gene: TRBD1
J gene: TRBJ1-1
clone size: few
V gene: TRBV7-6
CDR3 protein: CASSPTGEGTEAFF
CDR3 DNA: TGTGCCAGCAGCCCGACAGGGGAGGGCACTGAAGCTTTCTTT

D gene: TRBD2
J gene: TRBJ2-7
clone size: -
V gene: TRBV27
CDR3 protein: CASSQTSGRAFEQYF
CDR3 DNA: TGTGCCAGCAGTCAAACTAGCGGGAGGGCCTTCGAGCAGTACTTC

D gene: TRBD2
J gene: TRBJ2-1
clone size: -
V gene: TRBV4-3
CDR3 protein: CASSQRTSSYNEQFF
CDR3 DNA: TGCGCCAGCAGCCAAAGGACTAGTAGCTACAATGAGCAGTTCTTC

D gene: TRBD2
J gene: TRBJ2-5
clone size: -
V gene: TRBV7-6
CDR3 protein: CASSLIASGYETQYF
CDR3 DNA: TGTGCCAGCAGCTTAATTGCTAGCGGGTATGAGACCCAGTACTTC

D gene: -
J gene: TRBJ2-2
clone size: -
V gene: TRBV27
CDR3 protein: CASSPNSNGELFF
CDR3 DNA: TGTGCCAGCAGTCCCAATAGTAACGGGGAGCTGTTTTTT

D gene: TRBD2
J gene: TRBJ2-5
clone size: -
V gene: TRBV19
CDR3 protein: CASSISTSGRETQYF
CDR3 DNA: TGTGCCAGTAGTATATCAACTAGCGGGAGAGAGACCCAGTACTTC

D gene: -
J gene: TRBJ2-7
clone size: -
V gene: TRBV19
CDR3 protein: CASSMLQDEQYF
CDR3 DNA: TGTGCCAGTAGTATGCTTCAGGACGAGCAGTACTTC

D gene: -
J gene: TRBJ2-7
clone size: -
V gene: TRBV11-2
CDR3 protein: CASSLEFGAAVPSEQYF
CDR3 DNA: TGTGCCAGCAGCTTAGAGTTTGGCGCGGCCGTCCCAAGCGAGCAGTACTTC